The rows below give T cell receptor beta chains drawn from one sample of a study of T-cell memory formation after mild COVID-19. TCRdb re-called the 5' RACE reads with MiXCR, one entry per CDR3 protein. The sample includes approximately 210,000 distinct CDR3 sequences, about 10% of them seen just once. Sequences were obtained from PBMCs or a T cell subset sorted from them (not recorded which). Receptors originate from a man between 18 and 35 years old who had mild COVID-19 (a few samples of this study predate the infection). Cell type and time point are not known. CDR3s include the opening cysteine and the closing phenylalanine or tryptophan. D genes are given only for firm matches. The size entry is marked missing in some rows and otherwise reads once, few, many or a size class.

clone size: -; J gene: TRBJ2-1; D gene: -; V gene: TRBV23-1; CDR3 protein: CASPLGSGNNEQFF; CDR3 DNA: TGCGCCAGCCCGCTTGGTAGCGGTAACAATGAGCAGTTCTTC
clone size: -; J gene: TRBJ2-5; D gene: -; V gene: TRBV5-1; CDR3 protein: CASSLLGEGSRETQYF; CDR3 DNA: TGCGCCAGCAGCTTATTGGGGGAAGGGAGTAGAGAGACCCAGTACTTC
clone size: -; J gene: TRBJ2-2; D gene: -; V gene: TRBV9; CDR3 protein: CASSVSPGYTGELFF; CDR3 DNA: TGTGCCAGCAGCGTCAGCCCCGGCTACACCGGGGAGCTGTTTTTT
clone size: few; J gene: TRBJ2-7; D gene: TRBD1; V gene: TRBV4-3; CDR3 protein: CASSYDRGGSYEQYF; CDR3 DNA: TGCGCCAGCAGCTATGACAGGGGGGGATCCTACGAGCAGTACTTC
clone size: few; J gene: TRBJ2-5; D gene: TRBD1; V gene: TRBV4-2; CDR3 protein: CASSRAGQEQETQYF; CDR3 DNA: TGTGCCAGCAGCCGGGCCGGACAGGAGCAAGAGACCCAGTACTTC
clone size: few; J gene: TRBJ2-1; D gene: TRBD2; V gene: TRBV20-1; CDR3 protein: CSASRLAVYNEQFF; CDR3 DNA: TGCAGTGCTAGCAGGCTAGCGGTGTACAATGAGCAGTTCTTC
clone size: few; J gene: TRBJ1-3; D gene: -; V gene: TRBV7-9; CDR3 protein: CASSTGQKETIYF; CDR3 DNA: TGTGCCAGCAGCACCGGACAGAAAGAAACCATATATTTT
clone size: few; J gene: TRBJ2-5; D gene: -; V gene: TRBV19; CDR3 protein: CASSVGRETQYF; CDR3 DNA: TGTGCCAGTAGTGTGGGGCGGGAGACCCAGTACTTC
clone size: few; J gene: TRBJ2-2; D gene: -; V gene: TRBV28; CDR3 protein: CASSHGAGPSPGELFF; CDR3 DNA: TGTGCCAGCAGCCATGGGGCGGGGCCGTCACCCGGGGAGCTGTTTTTT
clone size: -; J gene: TRBJ2-7; D gene: -; V gene: TRBV12-3/TRBV12-4; CDR3 protein: CASRPARGGAPYEQYF; CDR3 DNA: TGTGCCAGCAGACCCGCCCGTGGGGGGGCCCCCTACGAGCAGTACTTC
clone size: -; J gene: TRBJ1-2; D gene: TRBD1; V gene: TRBV12-3/TRBV12-4; CDR3 protein: CASTLDRGSVTF; CDR3 DNA: TGTGCCAGCACCCTGGACAGGGGGTCGGTCACCTTC
clone size: -; J gene: TRBJ1-2; D gene: TRBD1; V gene: TRBV5-1; CDR3 protein: CASKPSTGEVYGYTF; CDR3 DNA: TGCGCCAGCAAACCATCGACAGGGGAGGTCTATGGCTACACCTTC
clone size: -; J gene: TRBJ1-1; D gene: TRBD1; V gene: TRBV29-1; CDR3 protein: CSAQGQGAGGTEAFF; CDR3 DNA: TGCAGCGCCCAGGGACAGGGGGCCGGTGGCACTGAAGCTTTCTTT
clone size: few; J gene: TRBJ1-1; D gene: TRBD1; V gene: TRBV5-6; CDR3 protein: CASSRDRGLRNTEAFF; CDR3 DNA: TGTGCCAGCAGCAGGGACAGGGGGCTTCGGAACACTGAAGCTTTCTTT
clone size: -; J gene: TRBJ2-1; D gene: TRBD1; V gene: TRBV7-7; CDR3 protein: CASSSGQGLLNEQFF; CDR3 DNA: TGTGCTAGCAGCTCGGGACAGGGGCTCCTCAATGAGCAGTTCTTC
clone size: -; J gene: TRBJ2-5; D gene: -; V gene: TRBV7-8; CDR3 protein: CASSPRMGETQYF; CDR3 DNA: TGTGCCAGCAGCCCGCGAATGGGAGAGACCCAGTACTTC
clone size: many; J gene: TRBJ2-3; D gene: TRBD2; V gene: TRBV4-1; CDR3 protein: CASSQADLAGATDTQYF; CDR3 DNA: TGCGCCAGCAGCCAAGCCGATCTAGCGGGGGCCACAGATACGCAGTATTTT
clone size: few; J gene: TRBJ2-3; D gene: TRBD2; V gene: TRBV5-1; CDR3 protein: CASTMSGGADTQYF; CDR3 DNA: TGCGCCAGCACCATGTCGGGGGGTGCAGATACGCAGTATTTT
clone size: -; J gene: TRBJ2-1; D gene: -; V gene: TRBV7-7; CDR3 protein: CASSLVVGAKGNEQFF; CDR3 DNA: TGTGCCAGCAGCTTAGTGGTTGGGGCCAAGGGAAATGAGCAGTTCTTC
clone size: -; J gene: TRBJ2-3; D gene: TRBD2; V gene: TRBV4-3; CDR3 protein: CASSQDWSGGTDTQYF; CDR3 DNA: TGCGCCAGCAGCCAAGATTGGAGCGGGGGCACAGATACGCAGTATTTT
clone size: few; J gene: TRBJ2-7; D gene: -; V gene: TRBV6-2/TRBV6-3; CDR3 protein: CASSDDPYEQYF; CDR3 DNA: TGTGCCAGCAGTGATGACCCGTACGAGCAGTACTTC
clone size: few; J gene: TRBJ1-1; D gene: TRBD1; V gene: TRBV7-2; CDR3 protein: CASSDPNTGADEAFF; CDR3 DNA: TGTGCCAGCAGCGACCCTAACACAGGGGCTGATGAAGCTTTCTTT
clone size: many; J gene: TRBJ1-2; D gene: TRBD1; V gene: TRBV28; CDR3 protein: CASSLTQGVGYTF; CDR3 DNA: TGTGCCAGCAGTTTGACCCAGGGGGTAGGCTACACCTTC
clone size: -; J gene: TRBJ1-5; D gene: TRBD1; V gene: TRBV12-3/TRBV12-4; CDR3 protein: CASSRTGGSQPQHF; CDR3 DNA: TGTGCCAGCAGTCGAACAGGGGGTAGTCAGCCCCAGCATTTT
clone size: few; J gene: TRBJ1-5; D gene: -; V gene: TRBV5-1; CDR3 protein: CASSPQGLSNQPQHF; CDR3 DNA: TGCGCCAGCAGTCCTCAGGGGTTGAGCAATCAGCCCCAGCATTTT
clone size: -; J gene: TRBJ2-5; D gene: TRBD2; V gene: TRBV18; CDR3 protein: CASSPRTSRETQYF; CDR3 DNA: TGTGCCAGCTCACCTAGGACTAGCAGGGAGACCCAGTACTTC
clone size: many; J gene: TRBJ2-2; D gene: -; V gene: TRBV7-3; CDR3 protein: CASSLTAGFGELFF; CDR3 DNA: TGTGCCAGCAGCTTAACGGCGGGGTTCGGGGAGCTGTTTTTT
clone size: -; J gene: TRBJ2-1; D gene: -; V gene: TRBV7-9; CDR3 protein: CASIQTGFGSYEQFF; CDR3 DNA: TGTGCCAGCATCCAGACAGGATTCGGGTCCTATGAGCAGTTCTTC
clone size: -; J gene: TRBJ2-4; D gene: -; V gene: TRBV7-3; CDR3 protein: CASSYGRGIQYF; CDR3 DNA: TGTGCCAGCAGCTATGGTCGGGGCATTCAGTACTTC
clone size: few; J gene: TRBJ2-3; D gene: -; V gene: TRBV7-3; CDR3 protein: CASSPSPKDTQYF; CDR3 DNA: TGTGCCAGCAGCCCCTCCCCGAAAGATACGCAGTATTTT
clone size: few; J gene: TRBJ1-6; D gene: TRBD1; V gene: TRBV7-2; CDR3 protein: CASSLRQGANSPLHF; CDR3 DNA: TGTGCCAGCAGCTTACGACAGGGGGCTAATTCACCCCTCCACTTT
clone size: few; J gene: TRBJ2-3; D gene: TRBD1; V gene: TRBV3-1; CDR3 protein: CASSHPVRGTTDTQYF; CDR3 DNA: TGTGCCAGCAGCCACCCCGTCAGGGGGACCACAGATACGCAGTATTTT
clone size: many; J gene: TRBJ2-1; D gene: TRBD1; V gene: TRBV7-2; CDR3 protein: CASSPQPGQRNEQFF; CDR3 DNA: TGTGCCAGCAGCCCGCAGCCGGGACAGCGAAATGAGCAGTTCTTC
clone size: few; J gene: TRBJ2-1; D gene: -; V gene: TRBV5-1; CDR3 protein: CASSRPDAYNEQFF; CDR3 DNA: TGCGCCAGCAGCCGCCCGGACGCATACAATGAGCAGTTCTTC
clone size: -; J gene: TRBJ1-3; D gene: -; V gene: TRBV18; CDR3 protein: CASSPPNGGDTIYF; CDR3 DNA: TGTGCCAGCTCACCACCAAATGGAGGGGACACCATATATTTT
clone size: few; J gene: TRBJ2-3; D gene: -; V gene: TRBV5-8; CDR3 protein: CASSTGTFTDTQYF; CDR3 DNA: TGTGCCAGCAGCACCGGGACTTTCACAGATACGCAGTATTTT
clone size: -; J gene: TRBJ1-1; D gene: -; V gene: TRBV9; CDR3 protein: CASSRTGHQNTEAFF; CDR3 DNA: TGTGCCAGCAGCAGAACGGGACACCAGAACACTGAAGCTTTCTTT
clone size: many; J gene: TRBJ2-2; D gene: TRBD1; V gene: TRBV7-6; CDR3 protein: CASSTHLRDRSFTGELFF; CDR3 DNA: TGTGCCAGCAGCACACACCTCCGGGACAGGTCCTTCACCGGGGAGCTGTTTTTT
clone size: -; J gene: TRBJ2-5; D gene: -; V gene: TRBV18; CDR3 protein: CASSASIGSEETQYF; CDR3 DNA: TGTGCCAGCTCCGCCTCCATCGGTTCCGAGGAGACCCAGTACTTC
clone size: -; J gene: TRBJ1-5; D gene: -; V gene: TRBV7-2; CDR3 protein: CASTTNRDPSNQPQHF; CDR3 DNA: TGTGCCAGCACCACCAACAGGGACCCTAGCAATCAGCCCCAGCATTTT
clone size: few; J gene: TRBJ1-5; D gene: -; V gene: TRBV5-1; CDR3 protein: CASSLGVVGNQPQHF; CDR3 DNA: TGCGCCAGCAGCTTGGGGGTCGTGGGTAATCAGCCCCAGCATTTT